These T cell receptor beta chains were read from a single sample in a study of long-term antiretroviral therapy in people with HIV. Generated by immunoSEQ multiplex PCR, the TCRdb table keeps only in-frame clones and is missing some. The sample consists of 15,000 to 25,000 clones, about nine tenths of them appearing once. The source material was unsorted PBMCs, sampled 4.4 years before starting antiretroviral therapy. These receptors were obtained from a woman in her twenties or thirties with HIV. Both conserved end residues are trimmed from each CDR3. Fields, in order: J gene, V gene, CDR3 protein.

j_gene: TRBJ1-3; v_gene: TRBV18; CDR3aa: ASSPSIGSGNTIY
j_gene: TRBJ2-5; v_gene: TRBV4-3; CDR3aa: ASSQDGQGMETQY
j_gene: TRBJ2-1; v_gene: TRBV18; CDR3aa: ASSPRTESNEQF
j_gene: TRBJ2-2; v_gene: TRBV30; CDR3aa: ASMASKLAGSGELF
j_gene: TRBJ1-2; v_gene: TRBV5-8; CDR3aa: ASRRNLYGYT
j_gene: TRBJ1-2; v_gene: TRBV7-3; CDR3aa: ASSLGQTYGYT
j_gene: TRBJ2-7; v_gene: TRBV7-9; CDR3aa: ASSLGGQGLLSYEQY
j_gene: TRBJ2-1; v_gene: TRBV10-2; CDR3aa: ASSARTSGYNEQF
j_gene: TRBJ1-2; v_gene: TRBV4-3; CDR3aa: ASSQEVGLVGGYT
j_gene: TRBJ1-5; v_gene: TRBV19; CDR3aa: ASSIRETGPTPQH
j_gene: TRBJ1-1; v_gene: TRBV27; CDR3aa: ASSLASAGGTNTEAF
j_gene: TRBJ1-2; v_gene: TRBV30; CDR3aa: AWSVQLANYGYT
j_gene: TRBJ1-2; v_gene: TRBV7-8; CDR3aa: ASSLNSDSSYGYT
j_gene: TRBJ1-1; v_gene: TRBV7-2; CDR3aa: ASSLARDRTEAF
j_gene: TRBJ2-3; v_gene: TRBV6-6; CDR3aa: ASSTRQTSTDTQY
j_gene: TRBJ1-3; v_gene: TRBV30; CDR3aa: AWAEGNPGNTIY
j_gene: TRBJ2-3; v_gene: TRBV5-1; CDR3aa: ASSPSPSGGGTDTQY
j_gene: TRBJ2-1; v_gene: TRBV7-9; CDR3aa: ASSSTAPGLDDEQF
j_gene: TRBJ1-2; v_gene: TRBV27; CDR3aa: ASSDGQFSRGYT
j_gene: TRBJ2-2; v_gene: TRBV4-3; CDR3aa: ASSQDLGGAGELF
j_gene: TRBJ2-7; v_gene: TRBV18; CDR3aa: ASSPPLGGESYEQY
j_gene: TRBJ1-4; v_gene: TRBV6-1; CDR3aa: ASTRVSGANEKLF
j_gene: TRBJ1-6; v_gene: TRBV6-5; CDR3aa: ASSLGQVNSPLH
j_gene: TRBJ2-1; v_gene: TRBV19; CDR3aa: ASSSRQGNEQF
j_gene: TRBJ1-3; v_gene: TRBV6-4; CDR3aa: ASSAFSGNTIY
j_gene: TRBJ1-2; v_gene: TRBV2; CDR3aa: ASSEPVSNYGYT
j_gene: TRBJ1-2; v_gene: TRBV6-1; CDR3aa: ASSHYGYT
j_gene: TRBJ1-6; v_gene: TRBV30; CDR3aa: AWSAAGNSPLH
j_gene: TRBJ2-5; v_gene: TRBV9; CDR3aa: ASSVGTSGSPETQY
j_gene: TRBJ1-2; v_gene: TRBV14; CDR3aa: ASSKIGTNYGYT
j_gene: TRBJ1-4; v_gene: TRBV7-9; CDR3aa: ASSLSQGLEKLF
j_gene: TRBJ1-1; v_gene: TRBV4-3; CDR3aa: ASSQTGRTEAF
j_gene: TRBJ2-3; v_gene: TRBV18; CDR3aa: ASSPSASGGTDTQY
j_gene: TRBJ2-2; v_gene: TRBV15; CDR3aa: ATSRDDIAGTNGELF
j_gene: TRBJ1-3; v_gene: TRBV9; CDR3aa: ASSVGAGSDGNTIY
j_gene: TRBJ2-7; v_gene: TRBV19; CDR3aa: ASSLDGLAGGRSTYEQY
j_gene: TRBJ2-7; v_gene: TRBV7-2; CDR3aa: ASSLERGEYEQY
j_gene: TRBJ1-1; v_gene: TRBV2; CDR3aa: ASRTMTGGGSEAF
j_gene: TRBJ2-5; v_gene: TRBV5-4; CDR3aa: ASSDYTLRGTQY
j_gene: TRBJ2-1; v_gene: TRBV11-3; CDR3aa: ASSPSGHEQF
j_gene: TRBJ1-5; v_gene: TRBV6-6; CDR3aa: ASSPRRIGQGN
j_gene: TRBJ2-1; v_gene: TRBV7-8; CDR3aa: ASSLDRASFTSTYNEQF
j_gene: TRBJ2-5; v_gene: TRBV4-3; CDR3aa: ASSQDLSGTRGETQY
j_gene: TRBJ1-2; v_gene: TRBV18; CDR3aa: ASSQTQGGEYGYT